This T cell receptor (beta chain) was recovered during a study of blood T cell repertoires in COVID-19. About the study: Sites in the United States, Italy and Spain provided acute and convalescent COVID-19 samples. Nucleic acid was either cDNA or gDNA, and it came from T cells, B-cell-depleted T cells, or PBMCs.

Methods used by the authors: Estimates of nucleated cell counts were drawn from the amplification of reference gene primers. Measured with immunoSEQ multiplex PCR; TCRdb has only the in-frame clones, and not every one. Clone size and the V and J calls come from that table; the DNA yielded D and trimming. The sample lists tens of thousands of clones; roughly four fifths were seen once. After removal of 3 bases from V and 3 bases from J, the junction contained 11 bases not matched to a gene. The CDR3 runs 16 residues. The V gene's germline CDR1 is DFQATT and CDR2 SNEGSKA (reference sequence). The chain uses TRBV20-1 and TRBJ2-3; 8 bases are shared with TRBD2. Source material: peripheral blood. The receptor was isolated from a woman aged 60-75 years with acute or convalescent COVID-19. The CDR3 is CSASDRGGGVTDTQYF. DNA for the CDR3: TGCAGTGCTAGTGATCGGGGGGGAGGAGTAACAGATACGCAGTATTTT.